Only a few counts were recorded for the clone carrying this TCR beta chain. Antigen: not known. This entry comes from a study of T cell repertoires in cytomegalovirus infection. Study overall: Shared public TCR beta signatures pointed to both CMV infection and a matching HLA type.

CDR3 length: 14 amino acids. V lost 1 base, J lost 7 bases, and 3 bases stayed unmatched. Per germline, CDR1 SGHVS and CDR2 FQNEAQ. TCRdb reanalysed the reads using MiXCR and keeps one entry per CDR3 protein. The table has around 280,000 distinct CDR3 sequences, roughly an eighth seen once. Notes on the study in general: Dominating the ex vivo response were HLA-C-restricted CMV-specific TCR beta clonotypes. Frequencies of public TCR beta families were cumulated, and this identified carriers of CMV plus the relevant HLA.

The sequence derives from a human donor in good health (CMV status not recorded). Some clones in this sample may be carry-over from other donors' samples. The chain joins TRBV7-8 to TRBJ2-7; 11 nucleotides agree with TRBD2. The sample taken for sequencing was PBMCs. The DNA for the CDR3 is TGTGCCAGCAGCTTAGGACTAGCGGGACAAGAGCAGTACTTC. Translated: CASSLGLAGQEQYF. Variable domain in full (rest from reference TRBV7-8 and TRBJ2-7): GAGVSQSPRYKVAKRGQDVALRCDPISGHVSLFWYQQALGQGPEFLTYFQNEAQLDKSGLPSDRFFAERPEGSVSTLKIQRTQQEDSAVYLCASSLGLAGQEQYFGPGTRLTVT.